The 17 T cell receptor beta chains listed next were all sequenced from one sample in a study of blood T cell repertoires in COVID-19. Some clones are missing from TCRdb's copy, which holds only in-frame ones; the method was immunoSEQ multiplex PCR. The sample contains about 99,000 clones, around four fifths of which appear only once. Sequencing was performed on peripheral blood. Receptors were obtained from a human donor in a cohort sampled during active COVID-19.

This clone showed up just a few times. This rearrangement joins TRBV6-6 to TRBJ1-2; no reliable D call. CDR3 length: 14 residues. The ends were cut back, 5 bases at V and 0 bases at J, with 10 bases in the middle. Per the germline V gene, CDR1 is MNHNY and CDR2 is SVGAGI (reference sequence). The CDR3 loop is CASSPSGTNYGYTF. CDR3 nucleotide sequence: TGTGCCAGCAGTCCCTCCGGGACTAACTATGGCTACACCTTC.

This chain connects TRBV7-2 to TRBJ2-3; D might be TRBD2 (5 bases). This CDR3 contains 14 residues. V was trimmed by 4 bases and J by 6 bases, leaving 14 bases between them. Germline CDR1 is SGHTA and CDR2 is FQGNSA. In DNA, the CDR3 is TGTGCCAGCAGCTCCGGGGTAGCGCGTGATACGCAGTATTTT. Encoded protein: CASSSGVARDTQYF.

CDR3 region: CSVSQATHEQYF. The DNA of the CDR3 is TGCAGCGTTTCCCAGGCAACCCACGAGCAGTACTTC. The chain uses TRBV29-1 and TRBJ2-7, with D hard to call. Germline CDR1 is SQVTM and CDR2 is ANQGSEA. Trimming took off 5 bases at V and 5 bases at J, with 13 bases between the two ends. The CDR3 consists of 12 residues.

The chain is built from TRBV24-1 and TRBJ2-2; no definite D call. The CDR3 has 15 residues. The germline V gene encodes CDR1 KGHDR and CDR2 SFDVKD. Between the trimmed V and J ends, which lost 4 bases and 4 bases, there was a span of 12 bases. The CDR3 spells CATSDPTIGTGELFF. The CDR3 DNA follows: TGTGCCACCAGTGACCCTACCATTGGCACCGGGGAGCTGTTTTTT.

The chain combines TRBV5-4 with TRBJ2-5; 8 bases match TRBD2. The germline CDR1 and CDR2 sequences are SGHNT and YYREEE (reference sequence). This CDR3 is built from 15 residues. The trim removed 2 bases at V and 5 bases at J, leaving 8 bases unmatched. The CDR3 reads CASSFSGAPGETQYF. For the CDR3, the DNA is TGTGCCAGCAGCTTTAGCGGGGCACCGGGGGAGACCCAGTACTTC.

The chain has TRBV2 and TRBJ2-2; D is possibly TRBD1 (6 bases). Germline CDR1 reads SNHLY; CDR2 reads FYNNEI. V lost 1 base and J lost 7, with 10 bases in between. CDR3 length equals 14 residues. The CDR3 DNA reads as TGTGCCAGCAGTGAAGGGGGGCAAGTCGGGGAGCTGTTTTTT. Amino acids: CASSEGGQVGELFF.

This chain links TRBV5-1 with TRBJ2-5; a weak D match, TRBD2 (6 bases). This CDR3 contains 15 residues. The germline gives CDR1 SGHRS, CDR2 YFSETQ. With 1 base removed from V and 0 bases from J, the gap between germline ends came to 10 bases. The DNA for the CDR3 is TGCGCCAGCAGCTTGCAACTAGCTAACCAAGAGACCCAGTACTTC. Translated: CASSLQLANQETQYF.

The CDR3 sequence: CASSPRDLGYNEQFF. The CDR3 DNA follows: TGTGCCAGTAGTCCCCGGGATCTCGGTTACAATGAGCAGTTCTTC. J is TRBJ2-1 and V is TRBV19, with a possible D match to TRBD2 (5 bases). CDR1 LNHDA and CDR2 SQIVND come from the germline V gene (reference sequence). V was cut by 5 bases and J by 4 bases, with 15 bases left in between. The CDR3 consists of 15 residues.

The chain couples TRBV15 to TRBJ2-7, with D possibly matching TRBD2 (6 bases). This CDR3 has 16 residues. Per the germline V gene, CDR1 is LNHNV and CDR2 is YYDKDF (reference sequence). V was trimmed by 1 base and J by 0 bases, leaving 13 bases between them. Written as DNA, the CDR3 is TGTGCCACCAGCAGAGCCGGGACTCAAAACTCCTACGAGCAGTACTTC. It yields the protein CATSRAGTQNSYEQYF. The entire variable domain, with the rest obtained from reference TRBV15 and TRBJ2-7, is as follows: DAMVIQNPRYQVTQFGKPVTLSCSQTLNHNVMYWYQQKSSQAPKLLFHYYDKDFNNEADTPDNFQSRRPNTSFCFLDIRSPGLGDTAMYLCATSRAGTQNSYEQYFGPGTRLTVT.

For this clone: This specimen includes other DNA sequences encoding the same CDR3. This chain joins TRBV5-1 and TRBJ1-2, with D perhaps matching TRBD1 (6 bases). V gave up 1 base and J gave up 5 bases, with 9 bases separating them. This CDR3 spans 13 amino acids. Per the germline V gene, CDR1 is SGHRS and CDR2 is YFSETQ. The CDR3 reads CASSLSQGYGYTF. As DNA, the CDR3 is TGCGCCAGCAGCTTGTCACAGGGATATGGCTACACCTTC.

This chain joins TRBV19 and TRBJ1-2; the D gene is possibly TRBD1 (6 bases). Germline lookup yields CDR1 LNHDA and CDR2 SQIVND (reference sequence). The CDR3 is 11 residues long. V was cut by 8 bases and J by 3 bases, with 7 bases left in between. DNA for the CDR3: TGTGCCAGTCGGACAGACTATGGCTACACCTTC. Residues: CASRTDYGYTF.

This rearrangement joins TRBV7-2 to TRBJ1-2, with 9 nucleotides matching TRBD1. This CDR3 comprises 14 residues. V dropped 5 bases and J dropped 4; count of bases not matched to a gene: 5. Germline CDR1 and CDR2: SGHTA and FQGNSA. DNA for the CDR3: TGTGCCAGCAGCGTACAGGGGGCTGGCTATGGCTACACCTTC. This sequence encodes CASSVQGAGYGYTF.

The genes are TRBV5-8 and TRBJ2-1; 9 bases align to TRBD1. The V and J ends lost 4 bases and 6 bases, in that order; junction bases with no gene match: 8. This CDR3 has 15 amino acids. CDR1 and CDR2 (germline): SGHTS, YDEGEE. CDR3 DNA: TGTGCCAGCAGCCAGGGGGACAGGGCGGGCAATGAGCAGTTCTTC. Residues: CASSQGDRAGNEQFF.

The chain combines TRBV11-2 with TRBJ1-2; a possible D gene is TRBD1 (6 bases). Germline values: CDR1 SGHAT, CDR2 FQNNGV. This CDR3 comprises 14 residues. V lost 1 base to trimming and J lost 7 bases, with 13 bases between them. CDR3 residues: CASSLVEARGGYTF. In DNA, the CDR3 is TGTGCCAGCAGCTTAGTCGAAGCCAGGGGTGGCTACACCTTC.

This chain connects TRBV5-6 to TRBJ2-3; 11 nucleotides agree with TRBD1. The CDR3 length is 16 residues. Germline CDR1 is SGHDT and CDR2 is YYEEEE. V lost 4 bases and J lost 4; bases outside the gene matches: 8. CDR3 bases: TGTGCCAGCAGCACCCACCGGGGACAGGGGGCAGATACGCAGTATTTT. It encodes CASSTHRGQGADTQYF.

This chain connects TRBV7-2 to TRBJ1-1; 8 nucleotides line up with TRBD1. CDR1 and CDR2 from the germline V gene are SGHTA and FQGNSA. This CDR3 comprises 15 residues. V lost 5 bases and J lost 0; bases outside the gene matches: 5. CDR3 sequence: CASSLGQGLNTEAFF. In DNA form, the CDR3 reads TGTGCCAGCAGCCTAGGACAGGGCTTGAACACTGAAGCTTTCTTT.

The chain uses TRBV12-3 or TRBV12-4 and TRBJ1-4; D is uncertain. Trimming cost V 6 bases and J 7 bases, with 9 bases left between them. The CDR3 sequence is 12 residues long. CDR3: CASRGGSEKLFF. In DNA, the CDR3 is TGTGCCAGCAGGGGAGGGAGTGAAAAACTGTTTTTT.